Below, 5 T cell receptor beta chains from the same sample are listed, as sequenced in a study of T cell responses to AZD1222 COVID-19 vaccine. Using immunoSEQ multiplex PCR, the repertoire was profiled, and TCRdb retains in-frame clones only, with some absent. The top ten clones hold around 1.7% of a sample with 210,000 or so clones, about 95% of them seen once. Here the sequenced sample was peripheral blood, taken 28 days after the second dose of the MenACWY control vaccine. These receptors originate from an adult who received the MenACWY meningococcal vaccine as a control.

V usage is TRBV6-5 and J usage is TRBJ1-1; D gene uncertain. V lost 2 bases to trimming and J lost 1 base, with 11 bases between them. The length of the CDR3 is 15 residues. From germline, CDR1 is MNHEY and CDR2 SVGAGI. The CDR3 region is CASSYHPTENTEAFF. The CDR3 coding sequence is TGTGCCAGCAGTTACCACCCCACAGAGAACACTGAAGCTTTCTTT.

The rearrangement joins TRBV27 to TRBJ2-1; 16 positions match TRBD2. V lost 10 bases and J lost 0; bases outside the gene matches: 12. CDR3 size: 19 residues. Germline CDR1 and CDR2: MNHEY and SMNVEV (reference sequence). CDR3 region: CATTGTSGGASLSYNEQFF. The CDR3 coding sequence is TGTGCCACCACGGGGACTAGCGGGGGGGCCTCCCTCTCCTACAATGAGCAGTTCTTC.

This sequence joins TRBV28 and TRBJ1-5; D possibly corresponds to TRBD1 (6 bases). Per the germline V gene, CDR1 is MDHEN and CDR2 is SYDVKM. This CDR3 is built from 12 residues. With 7 bases removed from V and 7 bases from J, the gap between germline ends came to 11 bases. The CDR3 loop reads CASKAGAQPQHF. For the CDR3, the DNA is TGTGCCAGCAAGGCAGGGGCACAGCCCCAGCATTTT.

The rearrangement uses TRBV14 and TRBJ2-3; 13 bases are shared with TRBD2. This CDR3 is 18 amino acids long. The germline CDR1 and CDR2 sequences are SGHDN and FVKESK. V lost 1 base, J lost 4 bases, and 8 bases stayed unmatched. CDR3 coding DNA: TGTGCCAGCAGCCAAGGGACTAGCGGGGGCCGAGGGGCAGATACGCAGTATTTT. Its translation: CASSQGTSGGRGADTQYF.

The V and J genes are TRBV4-1 and TRBJ1-3; D is undetermined. The CDR3 is 13 amino acids. V was trimmed by 0 bases and J by 2 bases, leaving 2 bases between them. Germline CDR1 MGHRA, CDR2 YSYEKL. CDR3 loop: CASSQDPGNTIYF. The CDR3, as DNA: TGCGCCAGCAGCCAAGATCCTGGAAACACCATATATTTT.